The 9 T cell receptor beta chains presented below share a single source sample, sequenced in a study of blood T cell repertoires in COVID-19. Sequencing used immunoSEQ multiplex PCR; TCRdb keeps in-frame clones, though not all of them. This sample has around 14,000 clones, with about 90% found just once. Sequenced: peripheral blood. All receptors come from a human donor in a cohort sampled during active COVID-19.

The chain carries TRBV7-9 and TRBJ2-7; 10 nucleotides agree with TRBD1. CDR1 and CDR2 from the germline V gene are SEHNR and FQNEAQ (reference sequence). The CDR3 is 22 residues long. The V and J ends lost 5 bases and 5 bases, in that order; junction bases with no gene match: 30. The CDR3 DNA follows: TGTGCCAGCAGCACTACTCCGGGACAGGGGCCTAAGACGGGGCGGGAGTCCCACGAGCAGTACTTC. This translates into CASSTTPGQGPKTGRESHEQYF. Together with reference TRBV7-9 and TRBJ2-7, the CDR3 gives the full variable domain: DTGVSQNPRHKITKRGQNVTFRCDPISEHNRLYWYRQTLGQGPEFLTYFQNEAQLEKSRLLSDRFSAERPKGSFSTLEIQRTEQGDSAMYLCASSTTPGQGPKTGRESHEQYFGPGTRLTVT.

This chain uses TRBV4-3 with TRBJ1-2, with 8 bases lining up with TRBD1. The CDR3 totals 14 residues. CDR1 and CDR2 from the germline V gene are LGHNA and YSLEER. V lost 0 bases, J lost 5 bases, and 2 bases stayed unmatched. CDR3 in DNA: TGCGCCAGCAGCCAAGAGGACAGGGAGTATGGCTACACCTTC. Translation: CASSQEDREYGYTF.

CDR3 sequence: CASTRGGGVNEKLFF. The CDR3 coding sequence is TGTGCCAGCACCCGGGGAGGGGGAGTTAATGAAAAACTGTTTTTT. The gene calls are TRBV28 and TRBJ1-4, with D possibly matching TRBD1 (6 bases). CDR3 length: 15 residues. Trimming shortened V by 7 bases and J by 4 bases, and 16 bases separated the two germline ends. From germline, CDR1 is MDHEN and CDR2 SYDVKM.

The gene calls are TRBV6-5 and TRBJ1-5; D uncertain. The CDR3 spans 14 residues. Trimming removed 6 bases at V and 5 bases at J, with 14 bases between. In germline, CDR1 is MNHEY, CDR2 SVGAGI. The CDR3 sequence: CASSPADSDQPQHF. CDR3 nucleotides: TGTGCCAGCAGCCCCGCCGACTCGGATCAGCCCCAGCATTTT.

This clone was seen only a few times. This sequence joins TRBV30 and TRBJ2-7; no reliable D call. The germline gives CDR1 GTSNPN, CDR2 SVGIG (reference sequence). V was trimmed by 3 bases and J by 4 bases, leaving 13 bases between them. The CDR3 has 13 residues. The CDR3 spells CAWSTIWQYEQYF. The CDR3 coding sequence is TGTGCCTGGAGCACCATTTGGCAGTACGAGCAGTACTTC.

The genes are TRBV7-3 and TRBJ2-3, with 7 bases matching TRBD2. This CDR3 comprises 14 residues. The trim removed 2 bases at V and 2 bases at J, leaving 1 base unmatched. The germline V gene has CDR1 SGHTA and CDR2 FQGTGA. CDR3 nucleotides: TGTGCCAGCAGCTTAGGGGACTACACAGATACGCAGTATTTT. Its translation is CASSLGDYTDTQYF.

The chain uses TRBV4-2 and TRBJ1-4; 9 bases match TRBD1. V gave up 3 bases and J gave up 4 bases; unmatched junction bases: 0. This CDR3 is 14 amino acids long. The V gene's germline CDR1 is LGHNA and CDR2 YNFKEQ. The CDR3 region has the DNA TGTGCCAGCAGCCAGGGACAGGGTAATGAAAAACTGTTTTTT. This sequence encodes CASSQGQGNEKLFF.

The rearrangement joins TRBV28 to TRBJ1-1; tentative D call: TRBD1 (5 bases). The CDR3 sequence is 15 residues long. Between the trimmed V and J ends, which lost 2 bases and 5 bases, there was a span of 15 bases. Germline V gene lookup returns CDR1 MDHEN and CDR2 SYDVKM. The CDR3 loop is CASSLPPGVVTEAFF. CDR3 in DNA: TGTGCCAGCAGTTTACCACCGGGGGTAGTAACTGAAGCTTTCTTT.

V usage is TRBV27 and J usage is TRBJ2-1, with TRBD2 identical over 16 bases. CDR1 MNHEY and CDR2 SMNVEV come from the germline V gene (reference sequence). The CDR3 is 20 residues long. V was pared by 5 bases and J by 0 bases, with 10 bases of the junction left unmatched. As DNA, the CDR3 is TGTGCCAGCAGTCCTACGGGACTAGCGGGAGGGCCGAGCTCCTACAATGAGCAGTTCTTC. Translation: CASSPTGLAGGPSSYNEQFF.